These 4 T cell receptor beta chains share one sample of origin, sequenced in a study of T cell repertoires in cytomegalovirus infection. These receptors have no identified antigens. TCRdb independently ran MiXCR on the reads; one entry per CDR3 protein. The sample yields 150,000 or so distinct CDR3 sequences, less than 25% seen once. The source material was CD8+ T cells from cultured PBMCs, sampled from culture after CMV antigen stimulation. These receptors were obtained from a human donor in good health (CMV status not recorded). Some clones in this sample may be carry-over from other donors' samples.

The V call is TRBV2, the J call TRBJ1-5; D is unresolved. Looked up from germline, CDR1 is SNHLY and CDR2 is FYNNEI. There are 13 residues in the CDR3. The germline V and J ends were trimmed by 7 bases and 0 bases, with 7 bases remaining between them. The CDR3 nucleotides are TGTGCCAGCACAGTTTATAGCAATCAGCCCCAGCATTTT. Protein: CASTVYSNQPQHF.

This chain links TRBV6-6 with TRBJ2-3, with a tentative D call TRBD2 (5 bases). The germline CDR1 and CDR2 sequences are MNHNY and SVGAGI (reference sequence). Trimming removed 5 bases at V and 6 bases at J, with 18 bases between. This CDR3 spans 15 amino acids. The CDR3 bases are TGTGCCAGCAGTCTTATTAGCGTCTCCCCGGATACGCAGTATTTT. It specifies CASSLISVSPDTQYF.

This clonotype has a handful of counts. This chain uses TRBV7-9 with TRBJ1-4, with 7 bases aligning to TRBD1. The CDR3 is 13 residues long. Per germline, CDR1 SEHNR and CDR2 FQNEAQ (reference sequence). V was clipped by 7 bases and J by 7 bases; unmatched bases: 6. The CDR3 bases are TGTGCCAGCACCCCAGGGGGAGGTGAAAAACTGTTTTTT. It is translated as CASTPGGGEKLFF.

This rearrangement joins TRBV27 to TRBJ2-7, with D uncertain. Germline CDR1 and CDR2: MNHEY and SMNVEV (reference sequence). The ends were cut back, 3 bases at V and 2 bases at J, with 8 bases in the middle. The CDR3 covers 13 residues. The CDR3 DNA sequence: TGTGCCAGCAGTTTTTCTACCCCCTACGAGCAGTACTTC. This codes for CASSFSTPYEQYF.